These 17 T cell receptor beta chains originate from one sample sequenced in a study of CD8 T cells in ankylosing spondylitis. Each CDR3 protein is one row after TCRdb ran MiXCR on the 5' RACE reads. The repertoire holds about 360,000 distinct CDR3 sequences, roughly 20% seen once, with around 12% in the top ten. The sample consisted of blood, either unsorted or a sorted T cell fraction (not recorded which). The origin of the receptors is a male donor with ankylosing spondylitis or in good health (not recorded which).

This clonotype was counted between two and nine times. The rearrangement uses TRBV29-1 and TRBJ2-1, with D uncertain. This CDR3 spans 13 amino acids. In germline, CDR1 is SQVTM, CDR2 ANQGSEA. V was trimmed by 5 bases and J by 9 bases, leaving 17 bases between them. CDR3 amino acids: CSVPPRALGEQFF. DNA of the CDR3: TGCAGCGTTCCCCCAAGGGCCTTGGGTGAGCAGTTCTTC.

The CDR3: CASSIERGSNQPQHF. In DNA, the CDR3 is TGTGCCAGCAGCATAGAAAGGGGTAGCAATCAGCCCCAGCATTTT. The J gene is TRBJ1-5, the V gene TRBV28; possible D gene TRBD1, 5 bases. The CDR3 length is 15 residues. Per germline, CDR1 MDHEN and CDR2 SYDVKM. Trimming shortened V by 6 bases and J by 0 bases, and 12 bases separated the two germline ends.

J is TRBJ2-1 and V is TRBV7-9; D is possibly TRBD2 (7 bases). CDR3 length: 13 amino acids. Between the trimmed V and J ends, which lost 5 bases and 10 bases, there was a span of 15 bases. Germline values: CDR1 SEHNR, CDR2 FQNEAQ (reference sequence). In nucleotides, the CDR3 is TGTGCCAGCAGCCCTGCCGCGGGGGCGGAGCAGTTCTTC. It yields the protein CASSPAAGAEQFF.

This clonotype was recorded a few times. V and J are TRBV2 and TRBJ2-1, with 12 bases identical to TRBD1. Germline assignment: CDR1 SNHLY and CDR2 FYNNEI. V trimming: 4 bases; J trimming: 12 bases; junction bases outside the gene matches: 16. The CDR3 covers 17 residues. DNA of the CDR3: TGTGCCAGCAGTGGGTACGGGACAGGGGGCCCTCAGGTTGTGCAGTTCTTC. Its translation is CASSGYGTGGPQVVQFF.

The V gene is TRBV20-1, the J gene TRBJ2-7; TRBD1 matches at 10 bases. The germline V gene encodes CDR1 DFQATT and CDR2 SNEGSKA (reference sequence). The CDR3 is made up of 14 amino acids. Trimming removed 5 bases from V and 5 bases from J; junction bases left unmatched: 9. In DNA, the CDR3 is TGCAGTGCTGAATACCGGGACAGGGGTGACGAGCAGTACTTC. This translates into CSAEYRDRGDEQYF.

The DNA of the CDR3 is TGTGCCAGCAGGCCAGGGGGAAACTCCTACAATGAGCAGTTCTTC. It specifies CASRPGGNSYNEQFF. The chain has TRBV6-4 and TRBJ2-1; 7 bases align to TRBD1. V gave up 6 bases and J gave up 0 bases; unmatched junction bases: 5. Germline CDR1 reads MRHNA; CDR2 reads SNTAGT. The CDR3 is made up of 15 amino acids.

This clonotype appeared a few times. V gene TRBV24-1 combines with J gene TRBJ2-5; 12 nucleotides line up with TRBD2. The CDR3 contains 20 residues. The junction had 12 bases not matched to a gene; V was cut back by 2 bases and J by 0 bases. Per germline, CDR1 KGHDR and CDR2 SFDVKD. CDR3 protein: CATSDWVTSGGPEYQETQYF. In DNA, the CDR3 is TGTGCCACCAGTGATTGGGTTACTAGCGGGGGGCCTGAGTACCAAGAGACCCAGTACTTC.

CDR3 DNA sequence: TGTGCCACCAGCTTAGGGCGCAGGGGTAGGGGTGAGACCCAGTACTTC. Protein product: CATSLGRRGRGETQYF. The V gene is TRBV15, the J gene TRBJ2-5; D possibly corresponds to TRBD1 (6 bases). V lost 5 bases and J lost 5, with 21 bases in between. This CDR3 region has 16 residues. Germline values: CDR1 LNHNV, CDR2 YYDKDF (reference sequence). Full variable domain (missing parts from reference TRBV15 and TRBJ2-5): DAMVIQNPRYQVTQFGKPVTLSCSQTLNHNVMYWYQQKSSQAPKLLFHYYDKDFNNEADTPDNFQSRRPNTSFCFLDIRSPGLGDTAMYLCATSLGRRGRGETQYFGPGTRLLVL.

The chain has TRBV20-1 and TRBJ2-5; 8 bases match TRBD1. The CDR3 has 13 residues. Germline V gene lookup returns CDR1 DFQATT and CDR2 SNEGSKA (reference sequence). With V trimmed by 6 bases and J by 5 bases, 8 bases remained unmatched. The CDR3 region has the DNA TGCAGTGCCAGACAGGGGATAGTGGAGACCCAGTACTTC. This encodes CSARQGIVETQYF.

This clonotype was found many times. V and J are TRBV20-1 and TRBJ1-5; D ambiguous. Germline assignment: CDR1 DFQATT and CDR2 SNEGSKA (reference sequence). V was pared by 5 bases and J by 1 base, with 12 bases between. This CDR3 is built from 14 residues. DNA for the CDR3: TGCAGTGCTCCGTTAACAATAAGCAATCAGCCCCAGCATTTT. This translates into CSAPLTISNQPQHF.

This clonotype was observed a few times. The DNA for the CDR3 is TGTGCCAGCAGCTCGTTTGGGGAGCAGTACTTC. It encodes CASSSFGEQYF. The chain is built from TRBV5-5 and TRBJ2-7; D is ambiguous. V was clipped by 3 bases and J by 7 bases, with 8 bases between them. CDR1 and CDR2 from the germline V gene are SGHKS and YYEKEE (reference sequence). The CDR3 covers 11 residues.

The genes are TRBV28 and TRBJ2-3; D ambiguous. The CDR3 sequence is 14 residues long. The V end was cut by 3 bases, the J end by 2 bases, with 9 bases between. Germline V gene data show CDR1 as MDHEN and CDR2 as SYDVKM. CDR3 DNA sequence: TGTGCCAGCAGTTTTACGGTAAACACAGATACGCAGTATTTT. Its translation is CASSFTVNTDTQYF.

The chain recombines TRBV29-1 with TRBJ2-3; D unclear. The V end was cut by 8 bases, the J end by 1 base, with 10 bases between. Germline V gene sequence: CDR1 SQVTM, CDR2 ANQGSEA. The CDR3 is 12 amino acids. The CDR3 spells CSIQARTDTQYF. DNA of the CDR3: TGCAGCATTCAAGCCCGCACAGATACGCAGTATTTT.

Here the CDR3 reads CATVGGSSYEQYF. The DNA for the CDR3 is TGTGCCACCGTAGGGGGTTCTTCCTACGAGCAGTACTTC. This rearrangement joins TRBV27 to TRBJ2-7, with D possibly matching TRBD1 (6 bases). V dropped 10 bases and J dropped 1 base, with 14 bases sitting between them. In germline, CDR1 is MNHEY, CDR2 SMNVEV (reference sequence). The CDR3 consists of 13 residues.

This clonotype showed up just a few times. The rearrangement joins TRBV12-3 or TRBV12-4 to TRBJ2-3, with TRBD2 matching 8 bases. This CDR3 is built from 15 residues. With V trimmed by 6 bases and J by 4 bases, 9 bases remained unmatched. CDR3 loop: CASRGSSGRADTQYF. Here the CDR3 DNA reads TGTGCCAGCAGGGGATCTAGCGGGCGGGCAGATACGCAGTATTTT.

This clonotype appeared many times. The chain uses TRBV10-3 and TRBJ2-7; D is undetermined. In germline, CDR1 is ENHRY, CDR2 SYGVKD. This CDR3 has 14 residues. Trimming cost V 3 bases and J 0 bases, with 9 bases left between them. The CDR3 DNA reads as TGTGCCATCAGTGATAATGCAGACTCCTACGAGCAGTACTTC. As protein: CAISDNADSYEQYF.

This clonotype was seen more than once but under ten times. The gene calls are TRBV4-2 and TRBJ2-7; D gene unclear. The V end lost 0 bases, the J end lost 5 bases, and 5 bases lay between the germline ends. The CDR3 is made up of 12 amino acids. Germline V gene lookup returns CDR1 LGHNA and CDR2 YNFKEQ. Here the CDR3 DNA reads TGTGCCAGCAGCCAAGATTCCCACGAGCAGTACTTC. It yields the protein CASSQDSHEQYF.